This T cell receptor (beta chain) was retrieved from a study of T cell repertoires in cytomegalovirus infection. Study at large: CMV infection plus the matching HLA type was flagged by public TCR beta signatures.

Germline values: CDR1 DFQATT, CDR2 SNEGSKA (reference sequence). V shed 6 bases and J 9 bases; nucleotides not matched to a gene: 7. CDR3 size: 12 residues. TCRdb redid the calling of the reads with MiXCR, one entry per CDR3 protein. The sample has roughly 150,000 distinct CDR3 sequences; 23% are singletons. Study-level points and caveats: Across the ex vivo response, the dominant clonotypes were HLA-C-restricted CMV-specific TCR beta clonotypes. Carriage of CMV together with the relevant HLA was identifiable through cumulative public TCR beta family frequency.

Comments on this clonotype: What it binds is unknown.

This TCR was recovered from a human donor in good health (CMV status not recorded). Some clones in this sample may be carry-over from other donors' samples. Input material: PBMCs. The chain joins TRBV20-1 to TRBJ2-1; 8 nucleotides align to TRBD2. The CDR3 reads CSASGRTGEQFF. The CDR3 nucleotides read TGCAGTGCCAGCGGGAGAACGGGTGAGCAGTTCTTC.